These T cell receptor beta chains were read from a single sample in a study of control samples from healthy donors and cancer patients. Profiling relied on immunoSEQ multiplex PCR, and the TCRdb table lists in-frame clones only, not all of them. This repertoire shows some 150,000 clones, more than 85% found once; its top ten account for under 2.5%. Sequencing was carried out using blood. Every receptor here comes from a middle-aged man in good health. The CDR3 runs from the conserved cysteine through the conserved F or W. D genes are given only for firm matches.

14	NA	TRBV2	TRBJ1-1	CASSRDPGGTEAFF
14	NA	TRBV30	TRBJ1-5	CAWSLGGARQPQHF
12	NA	TRBV12-3/TRBV12-4	TRBJ1-3	CASSQNRAVGYF
15	NA	TRBV3-1/TRBV3-2	TRBJ2-6	CASSQVLSGANVLTF
14	NA	TRBV14	TRBJ2-7	CASSQGALAYEQYF
17	TRBD2	TRBV27	TRBJ2-1	CASSFRGASGTYNEQFF
12	NA	TRBV28	TRBJ2-1	CASSRYYNEQFF
15	TRBD1	TRBV11-2	TRBJ2-7	CASSWAGTGAYEQYF
17	TRBD2	TRBV5-6	TRBJ2-3	CASSESRASGSLDTQYF
16	TRBD2	TRBV5-1	TRBJ2-1	CASSLRSSGSTNEQFF
13	NA	TRBV6-5	TRBJ2-1	CASSYSSYNEQFF
13	NA	TRBV27	TRBJ2-7	CASSLRPSYEQYF
15	TRBD1	TRBV19	TRBJ2-5	CASSIQTGGKGTQYF
15	NA	TRBV11-2	TRBJ1-4	CASSFSTVTNEKLFF
13	NA	TRBV6-5	TRBJ2-5	CASRSADQETQYF
15	NA	TRBV27	TRBJ1-4	CASSPGHTWGEKLFF
16	TRBD1	TRBV15	TRBJ1-4	CATSTDRGRANEKLFF
16	TRBD2	TRBV28	TRBJ2-1	CASSLLGLAGVNEQFF
14	TRBD1	TRBV2	TRBJ1-2	CASSIGQGLYGYTF
15	TRBD2	TRBV7-6	TRBJ2-1	CASSRLAGAYNEQFF
16	NA	TRBV10-1	TRBJ2-3	CASSESRGRRGDTQYF
13	TRBD1	TRBV19	TRBJ1-1	CAVGRDRNTEAFF
12	NA	TRBV10-2	TRBJ1-1	CATSDRNTEAFF
14	TRBD1	TRBV24-1	TRBJ1-2	CATSDSTGGYGYTF
13	TRBD1	TRBV28	TRBJ1-4	CASVTGGREKLFF
16	NA	TRBV28	TRBJ2-7	CASSFKQGGVSYEQYF
18	TRBD2	TRBV28	TRBJ2-1	CASVAAWWPSGSYNEQFF
15	NA	TRBV6-5	TRBJ1-1	CASTKEGGLNTEAFF
13	NA	TRBV6-5	TRBJ1-1	CASSLTEKSQAFF
14	NA	TRBV18	TRBJ2-2	CASSPPQGTGELFF
13	NA	TRBV2	TRBJ2-7	CASSVGGSYEQYF
14	NA	TRBV10-3	TRBJ1-2	CAISEHGQTYGYTF
14	TRBD1	TRBV7-2	TRBJ1-4	CASSLPGQWEKLFF
14	TRBD2	TRBV2	TRBJ2-7	CASRGLVGSYEQYF
17	NA	TRBV7-6	TRBJ1-4	CASSLGGRSGGNEKLFF
12	NA	TRBV30	TRBJ2-7	CAWSVGGDEQYF
18	TRBD1	TRBV7-9	TRBJ1-5	CASSYYGQGRDGNQPQHF
14	NA	TRBV11-2	TRBJ2-7	CASSLDRLSYEQYF
16	NA	TRBV24-1	TRBJ1-5	CATSEKSTGLNQPQHF
14	NA	TRBV27	TRBJ1-5	CASSFSGPNQPQHF
14	NA	TRBV27	TRBJ2-5	CASSLTPHQETQYF
13	TRBD1	TRBV29-1	TRBJ1-6	CSAGTGSNSPLHF